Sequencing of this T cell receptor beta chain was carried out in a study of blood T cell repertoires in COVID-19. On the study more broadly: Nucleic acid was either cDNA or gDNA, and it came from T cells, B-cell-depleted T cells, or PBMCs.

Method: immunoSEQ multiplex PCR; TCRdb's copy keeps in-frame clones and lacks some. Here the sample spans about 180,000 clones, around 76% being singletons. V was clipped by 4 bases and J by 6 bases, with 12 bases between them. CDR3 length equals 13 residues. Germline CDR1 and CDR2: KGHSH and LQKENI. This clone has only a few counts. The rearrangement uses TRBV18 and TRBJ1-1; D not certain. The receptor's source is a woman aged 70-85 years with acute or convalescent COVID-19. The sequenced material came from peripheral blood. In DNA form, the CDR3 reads TGTGCCAGCTCACGCCTACGGGAGTCTGAAGCTTTCTTT. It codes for CASSRLRESEAFF.